These 29 T cell receptor beta chains came from one sample sequenced in a study of ipilimumab plus nivolumab after autologous stem cell transplantation. Repertoires were generated with immunoSEQ multiplex PCR, while TCRdb's copy carries only in-frame clones and drops some. The sample has some 87,000 clones; 83% are singletons. The sample here was PBMCs, taken in a trial of ipilimumab plus nivolumab as post-transplant consolidation. The receptors stem from a male donor with diffuse large B-cell lymphoma.

In DNA, the CDR3 is TGTGCCATCAGTGATTCCGGGACAGGGGGGACTGAAGCTTTCTTT. It encodes CAISDSGTGGTEAFF. The V and J genes are TRBV10-3 and TRBJ1-1, with 11 nucleotides matching TRBD1. The germline V gene encodes CDR1 ENHRY and CDR2 SYGVKD. This CDR3 contains 15 residues. J was trimmed by 5 bases and V by 3 bases; bases with no gene match: 5.

This chain joins TRBV6-5 and TRBJ1-2; D may be TRBD1 (5 bases). This CDR3 is built from 14 residues. Germline V gene data show CDR1 as MNHEY and CDR2 as SVGAGI. V was pared by 10 bases and J by 3 bases, with 18 bases between. The CDR3 region has the DNA TGTGCCACCAGACGGGGGGGTCAAGACTATGGCTACACCTTC. This gives the protein CATRRGGQDYGYTF.

This chain joins TRBV19 and TRBJ2-3; D uncertain. Germline CDR1 and CDR2: LNHDA and SQIVND (reference sequence). Trimming left V 6 bases short and J 2 bases short, with 9 bases between. The CDR3 is 13 amino acids. The CDR3 here is CASRLDSTDTQYF. The CDR3 bases are TGTGCCAGTAGGTTAGACTCCACAGATACGCAGTATTTT.

This clone was counted a single time. V is TRBV30 and J is TRBJ2-5, with D possibly matching TRBD1 (5 bases). Germline assignment: CDR1 GTSNPN and CDR2 SVGIG (reference sequence). The CDR3 has 16 residues. V lost 4 bases and J lost 2, with 20 bases in between. The CDR3 protein is CAWMAAGANQQETQYF. CDR3 nucleotide sequence: TGTGCCTGGATGGCTGCTGGGGCGAATCAACAAGAGACCCAGTACTTC.

The J gene is TRBJ1-5, the V gene TRBV19; perhaps TRBD1 as D (5 bases). V was pared by 7 bases and J by 3 bases, with 13 bases between. The length of the CDR3 is 14 residues. Germline V gene data show CDR1 as LNHDA and CDR2 as SQIVND (reference sequence). DNA for the CDR3: TGTGCCAGTAACCCCTGGGGGTACAATCAGCCCCAGCATTTT. This translates into CASNPWGYNQPQHF.

This sequence joins TRBV7-9 and TRBJ2-5; D might be TRBD2 (6 bases). The CDR3 contains 13 residues. Deletions cut 0 bases from V and 9 bases from J, with 11 bases between. Looked up from germline, CDR1 is SEHNR and CDR2 is FQNEAQ (reference sequence). In nucleotides, the CDR3 is TGTGCCAGCAGCTTAGCAGGCAGGGAGGCCCAGTACTTC. It codes for CASSLAGREAQYF.

The gene calls are TRBV20-1 and TRBJ1-2, with D tentatively TRBD1 (5 bases). V was trimmed by 1 base and J by 11 bases, leaving 11 bases between them. Germline-derived CDR1 and CDR2 are DFQATT and SNEGSKA (reference sequence). This CDR3 has 11 amino acids. The CDR3 loop reads CSARGGSLYTF. DNA of the CDR3: TGCAGTGCTAGAGGGGGGAGTCTTTACACCTTC.

This chain connects TRBV29-1 to TRBJ1-5; D gene unclear. There are 12 residues in the CDR3. The ends were cut back, 7 bases at V and 3 bases at J, with 10 bases in the middle. Germline CDR1 and CDR2: SQVTM and ANQGSEA. CDR3 amino acids: CSGDFSNQPQHF. CDR3 in DNA: TGCAGCGGCGACTTCTCCAATCAGCCCCAGCATTTT.

This clone was seen a handful of times. The V call is TRBV27, the J call TRBJ1-2, with D possibly TRBD1 on 5 matching bases. CDR1 and CDR2 (germline): MNHEY, SMNVEV (reference sequence). The CDR3 extends over 13 amino acids. V was pared by 5 bases and J by 7 bases, with 14 bases between. Written as DNA, the CDR3 is TGTGCCAGCAGTCCCCAGGGTTTGGGTGGCTACACCTTC. Translation: CASSPQGLGGYTF.

V usage is TRBV7-9 and J usage is TRBJ1-1; no firm D call. This CDR3 contains 15 residues. V lost 5 bases and J lost 4, with 17 bases in between. Per germline, CDR1 SEHNR and CDR2 FQNEAQ (reference sequence). CDR3 region: CASSPPPRGVTEAFF. Written as DNA, the CDR3 is TGTGCCAGCAGCCCCCCGCCACGTGGGGTCACTGAAGCTTTCTTT.

The J gene is TRBJ1-1, the V gene TRBV18; D gene ambiguous. Germline V gene sequence: CDR1 KGHSH, CDR2 LQKENI. Deletions cut 3 bases from V and 1 base from J, with 9 bases between. CDR3 length equals 14 residues. This CDR3 is CASSPYTGNTEAFF. Written as DNA, the CDR3 is TGTGCCAGCTCACCCTATACGGGGAACACTGAAGCTTTCTTT. The whole variable domain, filled in from reference TRBV18 and TRBJ1-1, reads NAGVMQNPRHLVRRRGQEARLRCSPMKGHSHVYWYRQLPEEGLKFMVYLQKENIIDESGMPKERFSAEFPKEGPSILRIQQVVRGDSAAYFCASSPYTGNTEAFFGQGTRLTVV.

The gene calls are TRBV27 and TRBJ2-3, with 11 bases fitting TRBD2. V lost 4 bases, J lost 6 bases, and 15 bases stayed unmatched. Germline V gene data show CDR1 as MNHEY and CDR2 as SMNVEV (reference sequence). The length of the CDR3 is 18 residues. In nucleotides, the CDR3 is TGTGCCAGCAGTTCGTCACTACTAGCGGGGGCGCCTGGGGATACGCAGTATTTT. Encoded protein: CASSSSLLAGAPGDTQYF.

The chain combines TRBV4-2 with TRBJ1-2; 7 positions match TRBD1. CDR1 is LGHNA and CDR2 is YNFKEQ in the germline V gene. Unmatched junction bases numbered 5, after V lost 0 bases and J lost 4 bases. This CDR3 has 15 amino acids. The CDR3 nucleotides are TGTGCCAGCAGCCAAGACCCCGGGACAGCCTATGGCTACACCTTC. Translating gives CASSQDPGTAYGYTF.

This chain links TRBV4-2 with TRBJ2-2; D is unresolved. Germline loops: CDR1 LGHNA, CDR2 YNFKEQ. The CDR3 consists of 16 residues. V lost 0 bases and J lost 1, with 9 bases in between. In DNA form, the CDR3 reads TGTGCCAGCAGCCAAGATTTGTGGGGGAACACCGGGGAGCTGTTTTTT. Translated, it gives CASSQDLWGNTGELFF.

The rearrangement links TRBV18 to TRBJ1-2, with 7 bases identical to TRBD1. CDR1 is KGHSH and CDR2 is LQKENI in the germline V gene. The J segment lost 8 bases and the V segment lost 3 bases, leaving 18 bases of the junction unmatched. This CDR3 is 17 amino acids long. In nucleotides, the CDR3 is TGTGCCAGCTCACCCGCGACCACGACGACAGGGATAATAGGCTACACCTTC. It translates to CASSPATTTTGIIGYTF.

This clone has only one observation. V gene TRBV15 combines with J gene TRBJ1-1; D not resolved. The germline V gene encodes CDR1 LNHNV and CDR2 YYDKDF (reference sequence). V was shortened by 3 bases and J by 1 base, with 18 bases between the two germline ends. This CDR3 has 17 residues. The CDR3 DNA follows: TGTGCCACCAGCAGTCCACCCTTAAGTCGTTCGAACACTGAAGCTTTCTTT. It translates to CATSSPPLSRSNTEAFF.

The chain has TRBV5-4 and TRBJ2-1; 8 positions agree with TRBD2. This CDR3 region has 15 residues. Germline CDR1 SGHNT, CDR2 YYREEE (reference sequence). The trim removed 1 base at V and 4 bases at J, leaving 4 bases unmatched. The CDR3 DNA reads TGTGCCAGCAGCTTGCGCGGGGGGCAGTACAATGAGCAGTTCTTC. This sequence encodes CASSLRGGQYNEQFF.

V usage is TRBV5-1 and J usage is TRBJ2-2; possible D gene TRBD2, 5 bases. The CDR3 is made up of 16 amino acids. Germline V gene data show CDR1 as SGHRS and CDR2 as YFSETQ. Trimming removed 9 bases from V and 0 bases from J, with 18 bases in between. CDR3 protein: CANPETTNANTGELFF. Written as DNA, the CDR3 is TGCGCCAACCCGGAGACTACAAACGCGAACACCGGGGAGCTGTTTTTT.

The genes are TRBV19 and TRBJ1-2, with a tentative D call TRBD1 (5 bases). The CDR3 contains 12 residues. The V end lost 6 bases, the J end lost 4 bases, and 9 bases lay between the germline ends. Germline CDR1 reads LNHDA; CDR2 reads SQIVND (reference sequence). CDR3 bases: TGTGCCAGTAGCAGGGACTTCTATGGCTACACCTTC. Amino acid sequence: CASSRDFYGYTF.

The chain employs TRBV19 and TRBJ2-6, with 8 bases aligning to TRBD1. With 5 bases clipped from V and 4 bases from J, the junction kept 4 bases outside the gene matches. The V gene's germline CDR1 is LNHDA and CDR2 SQIVND (reference sequence). This CDR3 has 15 residues. The CDR3 spells CASSDRGSGANVLTF. For the CDR3, the DNA is TGTGCCAGTAGTGACAGGGGTTCCGGGGCCAACGTCCTGACTTTC.

This sequence joins TRBV27 and TRBJ2-6, with 8 positions matching TRBD2. Germline CDR1 is MNHEY and CDR2 is SMNVEV (reference sequence). V shed 7 bases and J 0 bases; nucleotides not matched to a gene: 11. This CDR3 has 18 residues. CDR3 in DNA: TGTGCCAGCACCGATTTCCGGGAGGGGATCTCTGGGGCCAACGTCCTGACTTTC. Protein: CASTDFREGISGANVLTF.

CDR3 protein: CASSYSGRSVANEQFF. CDR3 bases: TGTGCCAGCAGTTACTCGGGACGGAGCGTTGCGAATGAGCAGTTCTTC. The rearrangement links TRBV6-5 to TRBJ2-1; D possibly matches TRBD1 or TRBD2 (5 bases each). The CDR3 consists of 16 residues. V lost 0 bases and J 7 bases, leaving 16 bases between the germline ends. The germline V gene has CDR1 MNHEY and CDR2 SVGAGI.

The chain joins TRBV9 to TRBJ1-2, with 10 nucleotides matching TRBD1. The germline V gene encodes CDR1 SGDLS and CDR2 YYNGEE. The CDR3 covers 15 residues. V was pared by 4 bases and J by 2 bases, with 5 bases of the junction left unmatched. The CDR3 nucleotides are TGTGCCAGCAGCTCTCGGACAGGGGGAAACTATGGCTACACCTTC. This codes for CASSSRTGGNYGYTF.

This clone is a singleton in its sample. V usage is TRBV5-5 and J usage is TRBJ1-5; 10 bases line up with TRBD1. With 2 bases clipped from V and 5 bases from J, the junction kept 4 bases outside the gene matches. The CDR3 is 15 residues long. Germline CDR1 reads SGHKS; CDR2 reads YYEKEE (reference sequence). The CDR3 nucleotides are TGTGCCAGCAGCTTCGACAGGGGGCCCTATCAGCCCCAGCATTTT. It translates to CASSFDRGPYQPQHF.

The chain carries TRBV6-1 and TRBJ2-7; D not certain. The CDR3 is 13 amino acids. The V end was cut by 7 bases, the J end by 5 bases, with 15 bases between. CDR1 and CDR2 from the germline V gene are MNHNS and SASEGT. CDR3 protein: CASTEQLMNEQYF. The CDR3 nucleotides are TGTGCCAGCACAGAGCAGCTGATGAACGAGCAGTACTTC.

V and J are TRBV5-1 and TRBJ2-5; D is undetermined. Germline loops: CDR1 SGHRS, CDR2 YFSETQ. V was trimmed by 0 bases and J by 0 bases, leaving 6 bases between them. The CDR3 covers 14 residues. Here the CDR3 DNA reads TGCGCCAGCAGCTTGGTGTCAGACCAAGAGACCCAGTACTTC. Protein sequence: CASSLVSDQETQYF.

This clone was counted a single time. This rearrangement joins TRBV7-2 to TRBJ2-1; 8 bases match TRBD2. V lost 2 bases to trimming and J lost 8 bases; unmatched junction nucleotides: 8. The germline CDR1 and CDR2 sequences are SGHTA and FQGNSA. This CDR3 contains 15 residues. CDR3 protein: CASSLQRGSIDEQFF. The CDR3, as DNA: TGTGCCAGCAGCTTACAGCGGGGGAGTATCGATGAGCAGTTCTTC.

As to this clone: Relative to the germline gene, one junction end is altered; a read error may explain this. The chain combines TRBV14 with TRBJ2-2, with a tentative D call TRBD1 (5 bases). The CDR3 length is 14 residues. Germline V gives CDR1 SGHDN, CDR2 FVKESK. The CDR3 protein is CASSQGRYTEELFF. In DNA form, the CDR3 reads TGTGCCAGCAGCCAGGGGCGGTACACCGAGGAGCTGTTTTTT.

This chain uses TRBV5-6 with TRBJ1-1, with D perhaps TRBD1 (6 bases). Germline V CDR1 and CDR2: SGHDT, YYEEEE. V dropped 3 bases and J dropped 0 bases, with 9 bases sitting between them. The CDR3 has 14 amino acids. The CDR3 DNA is TGTGCCAGCAGCTCGCAGGGGCTGAACACTGAAGCTTTCTTT. Translating gives CASSSQGLNTEAFF.